One sample yielded the 30 T cell receptor beta chains listed below, sequenced in a study of PD-L1 blockade in urothelial cancer. Generated by immunoSEQ multiplex PCR, the TCRdb table keeps only in-frame clones and is missing some. This sample has around 49,000 clones, with roughly four fifths found just once. The sample's time point: peripheral blood 6 weeks after treatment start. This material consisted of PBMCs, taken around atezolizumab (anti-PD-L1) treatment. The receptors originated from a man between 60 and 70 years old with urothelial cancer.

The chain joins TRBV6-5 to TRBJ1-2; D is possibly TRBD1 (5 bases). Germline lookup yields CDR1 MNHEY and CDR2 SVGAGI. V lost 2 bases to trimming and J lost 2 bases, with 12 bases between them. CDR3 length equals 15 residues. The CDR3 reads CASSYRRQPNYGYTF. The CDR3 bases are TGTGCCAGCAGTTACAGGAGACAGCCCAACTATGGCTACACCTTC.

V usage is TRBV30 and J usage is TRBJ1-1; 9 nucleotides agree with TRBD1. Trimming at V came to 4 bases and at J to 8 bases, leaving 8 bases not matched to a gene. Germline V lookup: CDR1 GTSNPN, CDR2 SVGIG (reference sequence). The CDR3 runs to 13 residues. The CDR3 DNA is TGTGCCTGGACCTTACAGGGGGCGAGAGAAGCTTTCTTT. Translating gives CAWTLQGAREAFF.

This clone appeared once. The V and J genes are TRBV5-1 and TRBJ2-3; 9 bases match TRBD2. CDR1 and CDR2 (germline): SGHRS, YFSETQ. CDR3 length equals 15 residues. V lost 1 base and J lost 2; bases outside the gene matches: 2. The DNA of the CDR3 is TGCGCCAGCAGCTTGCGGGGACTAGCCACAGATACGCAGTATTTT. As protein: CASSLRGLATDTQYF.

The chain uses TRBV6-5 and TRBJ2-7, with 10 bases fitting TRBD1. The ends lost 2 bases at V and 2 bases at J; junction bases unmatched: 3. The CDR3 runs 15 residues. Germline V gives CDR1 MNHEY, CDR2 SVGAGI. For the CDR3, the DNA is TGTGCCAGCAGTTACCAGGGACAGGGGACCTACGAGCAGTACTTC. As protein: CASSYQGQGTYEQYF.

The chain couples TRBV7-9 to TRBJ2-3; 10 bases map to TRBD2. V was clipped by 4 bases and J by 4 bases; unmatched bases: 5. Germline V gene lookup returns CDR1 SEHNR and CDR2 FQNEAQ (reference sequence). The length of the CDR3 is 15 residues. The CDR3 here is CASSSAGGYPDTQYF. DNA of the CDR3: TGTGCCAGCAGCTCAGCGGGAGGGTACCCAGATACGCAGTATTTT.

With regard to this clone: Other nucleotide sequences from this sample produce the same CDR3. CDR3 DNA: TGTGCCAGCAGTTTCCAGGGGCCCTATGGCTACACCTTC. It codes for CASSFQGPYGYTF. The chain uses TRBV28 and TRBJ1-2, with a possible D match to TRBD1 (6 bases). The V end was cut by 3 bases, the J end by 4 bases, with 9 bases between. The CDR3 is made up of 13 amino acids. Germline loops: CDR1 MDHEN, CDR2 SYDVKM.

The chain links TRBV5-1 to TRBJ2-5; TRBD1 matches at 11 bases. The CDR3 consists of 14 residues. Germline assignment: CDR1 SGHRS and CDR2 YFSETQ. Germline trimming cut 4 bases from V and 5 bases from J; bases unmatched to any gene: 4. CDR3: CASSTRTGGETQYF. The CDR3, as DNA: TGCGCCAGCAGCACCCGGACAGGGGGCGAGACCCAGTACTTC.

J is TRBJ2-4 and V is TRBV19; no firm D call. Germline CDR1 is LNHDA and CDR2 is SQIVND (reference sequence). The ends were cut back, 7 bases at V and 0 bases at J, with 13 bases in the middle. The length of the CDR3 is 15 residues. The CDR3 protein is CASKLGRGAKNIQYF. CDR3 nucleotides: TGTGCCAGTAAACTCGGAAGAGGAGCCAAAAACATTCAGTACTTC.

The chain is built from TRBV5-8 and TRBJ1-5; D not certain. Trimming left V 5 bases short and J 2 bases short, with 11 bases between. CDR3 size: 14 residues. Germline V lookup: CDR1 SGHTS, CDR2 YDEGEE. The CDR3 DNA follows: TGTGCCAGCAGTAAACGGCGGGGCAATCAGCCCCAGCATTTT. Translated, it gives CASSKRRGNQPQHF.

This chain joins TRBV6-1 and TRBJ1-1; D is perhaps TRBD1 (6 bases). V lost 4 bases, J lost 1 base, and 13 bases lay in between. This CDR3 comprises 15 residues. The germline gives CDR1 MNHNS, CDR2 SASEGT. The CDR3 bases are TGTGCCAGCAGTGCCGGACAGCCCGGGAACACTGAAGCTTTCTTT. Its protein is CASSAGQPGNTEAFF.

The V gene is TRBV30, the J gene TRBJ1-1; a possible D gene is TRBD1 (6 bases). Between the trimmed V and J ends, which lost 2 bases and 5 bases, there was a span of 21 bases. The CDR3 extends over 16 amino acids. In germline, CDR1 is GTSNPN, CDR2 SVGIG (reference sequence). CDR3: CAWSPTGTPLVTEAFF. CDR3 sequence (DNA): TGTGCCTGGAGTCCCACAGGGACACCGCTAGTGACTGAAGCTTTCTTT.

The chain is built from TRBV7-9 and TRBJ2-7, with D perhaps matching TRBD2 (6 bases). Germline lookup yields CDR1 SEHNR and CDR2 FQNEAQ (reference sequence). The CDR3 consists of 14 residues. V was trimmed by 4 bases and J by 2 bases, leaving 12 bases between them. The CDR3 DNA sequence: TGTGCCAGCAGCTCCGATTCTAGCGCCTACGAGCAGTACTTC. Encoded protein: CASSSDSSAYEQYF.

This clone was counted once. V gene TRBV10-3 combines with J gene TRBJ2-1, with 8 positions matching TRBD1. The J segment lost 6 bases and the V segment lost 4 bases, leaving 5 bases of the junction unmatched. This CDR3 is built from 14 residues. Looked up from germline, CDR1 is ENHRY and CDR2 is SYGVKD. DNA for the CDR3: TGTGCCATCAGTGCTGGACAGGGCTTCAATGAGCAGTTCTTC. Its protein product is CAISAGQGFNEQFF.

As concerns this clone: The same CDR3 is also encoded by other DNA sequences in this sample. The chain is built from TRBV11-2 and TRBJ2-7, with TRBD1 matching over 8 bases. V lost 5 bases to trimming and J lost 3 bases; unmatched junction nucleotides: 6. Germline V gene sequence: CDR1 SGHAT, CDR2 FQNNGV. The CDR3 has 14 residues. The CDR3, as DNA: TGTGCCAGCAGCGCCCGACAGGGGAGCTACGAGCAGTACTTC. It encodes CASSARQGSYEQYF.

This clone was counted a few times. The chain is built from TRBV5-1 and TRBJ2-7, with D unclear. This CDR3 is 11 amino acids long. Germline V CDR1 and CDR2: SGHRS, YFSETQ. V was clipped by 5 bases and J by 3 bases, with 6 bases between them. CDR3 residues: CASRLDYEQYF. CDR3 in DNA: TGCGCCAGCAGACTCGACTACGAGCAGTACTTC.

The chain couples TRBV6-5 to TRBJ1-2, with D possibly matching TRBD1 (5 bases). CDR3 length equals 13 residues. Per the germline V gene, CDR1 is MNHEY and CDR2 is SVGAGI. V dropped 5 bases and J dropped 0 bases, with 7 bases sitting between them. CDR3 sequence: CASSAGANYGYTF. CDR3 nucleotides: TGTGCCAGCAGTGCGGGGGCTAACTATGGCTACACCTTC.

This sequence joins TRBV19 and TRBJ2-7; 8 bases line up with TRBD2. Losses at the gene ends were 2 bases for V and 0 bases for J; bases not matched to a gene: 3. This CDR3 region has 15 residues. From germline, CDR1 is LNHDA and CDR2 SQIVND (reference sequence). CDR3 sequence reads: CASSILSGSSYEQYF. The CDR3 DNA sequence: TGTGCCAGTAGTATACTCAGCGGGAGCTCCTACGAGCAGTACTTC.

CDR3 residues: CASSPQLGYGFTDTQYF. DNA for the CDR3: TGTGCCAGCTCACCCCAACTAGGGTATGGTTTCACAGATACGCAGTATTTT. The J gene is TRBJ2-3, the V gene TRBV18; D is possibly TRBD2 (5 bases). V dropped 3 bases and J dropped 2 bases, with 18 bases sitting between them. The CDR3 is 17 residues long. Germline CDR1 is KGHSH and CDR2 is LQKENI.

The genes are TRBV28 and TRBJ2-7, with 7 bases aligning to TRBD2. The CDR3 sequence is 16 residues long. The germline gives CDR1 MDHEN, CDR2 SYDVKM. Trimming at V came to 7 bases and at J to 9 bases, leaving 21 bases not matched to a gene. The CDR3 DNA follows: TGTGCCAGCACCCCCGGCGGTAGAGCGGCATGGGGGGGGCAGTACTTC. This codes for CASTPGGRAAWGGQYF.

The chain recombines TRBV19 with TRBJ1-5, with no clear D. The CDR3 runs to 13 residues. Trimming left V 4 bases short and J 2 bases short, with 6 bases between. Looked up from germline, CDR1 is LNHDA and CDR2 is SQIVND (reference sequence). CDR3 in DNA: TGTGCCAGTAGTAAGCAGGGCAATCAGCCCCAGCATTTT. It translates to CASSKQGNQPQHF.

The chain has TRBV5-1 and TRBJ2-6; TRBD2 agrees at 7 bases. V lost 0 bases and J lost 2; bases outside the gene matches: 11. The CDR3 has 19 residues. Germline V gene data show CDR1 as SGHRS and CDR2 as YFSETQ. Here the CDR3 reads CASSLASGRSTTGANVLTF. The CDR3 DNA follows: TGCGCCAGCAGCTTGGCTTCCGGGAGGTCTACTACTGGGGCCAACGTCCTGACTTTC.

This clone is deemed medium-sized. The chain carries TRBV11-2 and TRBJ2-7; 8 positions agree with TRBD2. CDR1 and CDR2 from the germline V gene are SGHAT and FQNNGV. The CDR3 runs to 15 residues. Losses at the gene ends were 4 bases for V and 1 base for J; bases not matched to a gene: 6. Here the CDR3 DNA reads TGTGCCAGCAGCTCGGCTAGCGGGCCATCCTACGAGCAGTACTTC. As protein: CASSSASGPSYEQYF.

In its sample, this clone was seen a few times. J is TRBJ1-1 and V is TRBV2; weak D call: TRBD1 (5 bases). This CDR3 is built from 13 residues. Trimming left V 6 bases short and J 0 bases short, with 8 bases between. Germline V gene sequence: CDR1 SNHLY, CDR2 FYNNEI. The CDR3 here is CASRTVMNTEAFF. DNA of the CDR3: TGTGCCAGCAGGACAGTTATGAACACTGAAGCTTTCTTT.

This CDR3 is CASSPSLYEQYF. The CDR3 DNA reads TGTGCCAGCAGCCCTTCACTGTACGAGCAGTACTTC. This sequence joins TRBV7-2 and TRBJ2-7, with D uncertain. V shed 5 bases and J shed 4 bases, with 9 bases lying between them. Germline lookup yields CDR1 SGHTA and CDR2 FQGNSA. CDR3 length equals 12 residues.

This chain connects TRBV14 to TRBJ1-6; TRBD1 is a possible D gene (6 bases). CDR1 is SGHDN, CDR2 FVKESK, per germline. With 0 bases removed from V and 10 bases from J, the gap between germline ends came to 13 bases. The CDR3 length is 15 residues. CDR3 residues: CASSQDPQGKSPLHF. As DNA, the CDR3 is TGTGCCAGCAGCCAAGATCCCCAGGGGAAATCACCCCTCCACTTT.

The chain joins TRBV11-2 to TRBJ2-1; D is unresolved. The germline CDR1 and CDR2 sequences are SGHAT and FQNNGV. This CDR3 contains 12 residues. The ends were cut back, 5 bases at V and 9 bases at J, with 11 bases in the middle. CDR3 sequence reads: CASSPPSPEQFF. In nucleotides, the CDR3 is TGTGCCAGCAGCCCCCCAAGCCCTGAGCAGTTCTTC.

J is TRBJ2-3 and V is TRBV4-3; 11 nucleotides line up with TRBD2. V dropped 4 bases and J dropped 4; count of bases not matched to a gene: 10. The V gene's germline CDR1 is LGHNA and CDR2 YSLEER. CDR3 length equals 17 residues. The CDR3 sequence is CASSRRLLAGESDTQYF. The CDR3 DNA is TGCGCCAGCAGCCGTAGACTACTAGCGGGAGAATCAGATACGCAGTATTTT.

The chain recombines TRBV4-2 with TRBJ1-3; D may be TRBD1 (5 bases). V shed 1 base and J shed 7 bases, with 17 bases lying between them. CDR3 length equals 16 residues. Germline lookup yields CDR1 LGHNA and CDR2 YNFKEQ. This CDR3 is CASSQARTRRVNTIYF. The CDR3 coding sequence is TGTGCCAGCAGCCAAGCGCGGACAAGAAGGGTGAACACCATATATTTT.

This clone was recorded only once. The chain has TRBV5-1 and TRBJ2-7; D is uncertain. The CDR3 sequence is 13 residues long. Between the trimmed V and J ends, which lost 2 bases and 7 bases, there was a span of 13 bases. Looked up from germline, CDR1 is SGHRS and CDR2 is YFSETQ. The DNA of the CDR3 is TGCGCCAGCAGCTTTGGTCAGAACGTAGAGCAGTACTTC. As protein: CASSFGQNVEQYF.

The chain uses TRBV11-3 and TRBJ2-3; TRBD2 matches at 9 bases. Losses at the gene ends were 6 bases for V and 0 bases for J; bases not matched to a gene: 10. There are 17 residues in the CDR3. The germline V gene has CDR1 SGHNT and CDR2 YENEEA. CDR3 region: CASSKNSGLASTDTQYF. CDR3 bases: TGTGCCAGCAGTAAGAACTCGGGACTAGCCAGCACAGATACGCAGTATTTT.